Following are 15 T cell receptor beta chains from one sample sequenced in a study of T cell responses to AZD1222 COVID-19 vaccine. Profiled with immunoSEQ multiplex PCR; TCRdb holds only in-frame clones, not every one. Counted here are roughly 140,000 clones, more than 85% occurring once; the ten biggest clones make up approximately 7%. The specimen was peripheral blood, collected after recovery from COVID-19. The receptor set was obtained from an adult who had recovered from COVID-19.

This clone turned up a few times. The V gene is TRBV5-1, the J gene TRBJ1-2, with D perhaps TRBD1 (6 bases). Germline V CDR1 and CDR2: SGHRS, YFSETQ. Between the trimmed V and J ends, which lost 0 bases and 3 bases, there was a span of 12 bases. The CDR3 is 15 residues long. The CDR3 sequence is CASSLGIQGDYGYTF. DNA for the CDR3: TGCGCCAGCAGCTTGGGAATACAGGGAGACTATGGCTACACCTTC.

The J gene is TRBJ2-2, the V gene TRBV5-1; D assignment may be TRBD1 or TRBD2 (6 bases each). This CDR3 has 16 amino acids. The germline V and J ends were trimmed by 2 bases and 4 bases, with 15 bases remaining between them. The germline V gene encodes CDR1 SGHRS and CDR2 YFSETQ. The CDR3 reads CASSFGGRVPTGELFF. DNA for the CDR3: TGCGCCAGCAGCTTCGGGGGCAGGGTGCCCACCGGGGAGCTGTTTTTT.

This chain links TRBV9 with TRBJ2-3, with a weak D call TRBD2 (7 bases). V lost 4 bases, J lost 0 bases, and 18 bases lay in between. The CDR3 contains 17 residues. The germline V gene has CDR1 SGDLS and CDR2 YYNGEE. The CDR3 region is CASSRGASGRSTDTQYF. The CDR3 DNA sequence: TGTGCCAGCAGCCGGGGGGCTAGCGGAAGGAGCACAGATACGCAGTATTTT.

This clone has just a few counts. The CDR3 coding sequence is TGTGCCAGCAGCGTAGGGGACATTGTCCAGCCCCAGCATTTT. It translates to CASSVGDIVQPQHF. The rearrangement links TRBV9 to TRBJ1-5; a possible D gene is TRBD1 (6 bases). There are 14 residues in the CDR3. With 0 bases removed from V and 7 bases from J, the gap between germline ends came to 11 bases. Germline CDR1 and CDR2: SGDLS and YYNGEE.

V is TRBV5-6 and J is TRBJ2-7, with 10 bases fitting TRBD1. The V and J ends lost 6 bases and 5 bases, in that order; junction bases with no gene match: 11. Germline CDR1 reads SGHDT; CDR2 reads YYEEEE. The CDR3 sequence is 15 residues long. CDR3 amino acids: CASTPPGQGLNEQYF. CDR3 coding DNA: TGTGCCAGCACCCCACCGGGACAGGGGTTGAACGAGCAGTACTTC.

The chain recombines TRBV7-2 with TRBJ1-1; TRBD1 agrees at 11 bases. The CDR3 has 16 amino acids. CDR1 and CDR2 from the germline V gene are SGHTA and FQGNSA. V lost 4 bases to trimming and J lost 5 bases; unmatched junction nucleotides: 9. CDR3 region: CASSSQTGTGGTEAFF. DNA for the CDR3: TGTGCCAGCAGCTCTCAAACCGGGACAGGGGGGACTGAAGCTTTCTTT.

The chain couples TRBV27 to TRBJ2-1; 11 bases are a match to TRBD2. V trimming: 5 bases; J trimming: 2 bases; junction bases outside the gene matches: 5. Germline V gives CDR1 MNHEY, CDR2 SMNVEV (reference sequence). The CDR3 consists of 16 residues. CDR3 loop: CASSPYSGRAYNEQFF. In DNA form, the CDR3 reads TGTGCCAGCAGTCCATATAGCGGGAGGGCCTACAATGAGCAGTTCTTC.

The rearrangement uses TRBV11-2 and TRBJ2-5; D not certain. Germline CDR1 reads SGHAT; CDR2 reads FQNNGV. Trimming shortened V by 0 bases and J by 4 bases, and 18 bases separated the two germline ends. This CDR3 contains 17 residues. CDR3 protein: CASSLEVVRAPGETQYF. In DNA, the CDR3 is TGTGCCAGCAGCTTAGAAGTGGTCCGGGCCCCGGGAGAGACCCAGTACTTC.

The rearrangement links TRBV3-1 (or the pseudogene TRBV3-2) to TRBJ2-7; 12 positions match TRBD2. The germline gives CDR1 LGHDT, CDR2 YNNKEL (reference sequence). CDR3 size: 12 residues. V lost 6 bases and J lost 6; bases outside the gene matches: 0. In nucleotides, the CDR3 is TGTGCCAGCAGGACTAGCGGGAGCGAGCAGTACTTC. Protein sequence: CASRTSGSEQYF.

The chain uses TRBV6-1 and TRBJ1-2, with a tentative D call TRBD1 (5 bases). Per germline, CDR1 MNHNS and CDR2 SASEGT. V gave up 1 base and J gave up 0 bases, with 21 bases separating them. CDR3 length equals 19 residues. CDR3 sequence reads: CASSEGFPPPTVTNYGYTF. As DNA, the CDR3 is TGTGCCAGCAGTGAAGGATTTCCCCCTCCGACAGTTACTAACTATGGCTACACCTTC.

This chain links TRBV27 with TRBJ1-2, with D possibly being TRBD1 (5 bases). CDR1 and CDR2 from the germline V gene are MNHEY and SMNVEV (reference sequence). There are 13 residues in the CDR3. Deletions cut 5 bases from V and 6 bases from J, with 13 bases between. CDR3 sequence (DNA): TGTGCCAGCAGTCCCCAGGGTAGGGATGGCTACACCTTC. It encodes CASSPQGRDGYTF.

This clone was found a few times. J is TRBJ1-6 and V is TRBV6-5; TRBD1 matches at 8 bases. CDR1 is MNHEY and CDR2 is SVGAGI in the germline V gene. V gave up 6 bases and J gave up 8 bases; unmatched junction bases: 3. The length of the CDR3 is 13 residues. CDR3: CASSETGDSPLHF. CDR3 coding DNA: TGTGCCAGCAGCGAGACAGGGGATTCACCCCTCCACTTT.

The gene calls are TRBV5-1 and TRBJ2-2; TRBD2 aligns across 13 bases. Germline V lookup: CDR1 SGHRS, CDR2 YFSETQ. The V gene end was trimmed by 2 bases and the J gene end by 3 bases; junction bases not matched to a gene: 4. This CDR3 is built from 17 residues. CDR3 region: CASSFGLAGADTGELFF. The CDR3, as DNA: TGCGCCAGCAGCTTCGGACTAGCGGGAGCGGACACCGGGGAGCTGTTTTTT.

This clone came up once. The chain employs TRBV7-9 and TRBJ1-1; D is possibly TRBD1 (5 bases). The V end lost 6 bases, the J end lost 4 bases, and 12 bases lay between the germline ends. The CDR3 spans 13 residues. Germline V gene data show CDR1 as SEHNR and CDR2 as FQNEAQ (reference sequence). CDR3 in DNA: TGTGCCAGCAGTGCCGGGGGGAGCACTGAAGCTTTCTTT. It yields the protein CASSAGGSTEAFF.

This clone has just a few counts. This chain joins TRBV12-3 or TRBV12-4 and TRBJ2-5; D call uncertain. Trimming left V 5 bases short and J 5 bases short, with 12 bases between. This CDR3 is 13 amino acids long. CDR3: CASSLARRETQYF. The CDR3 DNA sequence: TGTGCCAGCAGTCTCGCCCGACGGGAGACCCAGTACTTC.